The 3 T cell receptor beta chains below all came from one sample that was sequenced in a study of T cell responses to AZD1222 COVID-19 vaccine. Clones were sequenced by immunoSEQ multiplex PCR, and TCRdb holds only the in-frame ones, with some missing. The table lists roughly 150,000 clones, approximately 90% of them singletons. The sequenced sample was peripheral blood, obtained 28 days after the second AZD1222 dose. The receptor set was obtained from an adult who received the AZD1222 COVID-19 vaccine.

The rearrangement uses TRBV12-3 or TRBV12-4 and TRBJ1-2; D possibly corresponds to TRBD1 (5 bases). Trimming cost V 6 bases and J 7 bases, with 9 bases left between them. The CDR3 is 11 residues long. The CDR3 DNA reads as TGTGCCAGCAGCAGGACAAGTGGCTACACCTTC. Translated, it gives CASSRTSGYTF.

The rearrangement links TRBV28 to TRBJ2-7; perhaps TRBD1 as D (6 bases). The CDR3 runs to 14 residues. CDR1 MDHEN and CDR2 SYDVKM come from the germline V gene. Between the trimmed V and J ends, which lost 6 bases and 4 bases, there was a span of 16 bases. The CDR3 nucleotides are TGTGCCAGCAGCCAGTTTGGACAGACTTACGAGCAGTACTTC. Translating gives CASSQFGQTYEQYF.

The chain links TRBV6-4 to TRBJ1-2; D is uncertain. V gave up 6 bases and J gave up 2 bases, with 19 bases separating them. CDR1 and CDR2 from the germline V gene are MRHNA and SNTAGT. The CDR3 extends over 16 amino acids. The CDR3 reads CASSYLADPRNYGYTF. In DNA, the CDR3 is TGTGCCAGCAGCTATCTAGCGGATCCCCGGAACTATGGCTACACCTTC.